Listed below are T cell receptor beta chains from one sample, sequenced in a study of type 1 and type 2 diabetes patients. TCRdb processed the multiplex PCR reads anew with MiXCR; each CDR3 protein has one entry. The sample records about 290,000 distinct CDR3 sequences, around 47% being singletons. Material: peripheral blood mononuclear cells (PBMCs). All receptors derive from a man between 18 and 35 years old with type 2 diabetes. Both conserved end residues are part of each CDR3. A D gene is named only where the DNA matches it firmly. Clone sizes are given selectively: once, few, many, or a class where the clone is expanded.

cdr3_nt,cdr3_aa,v_call,j_call,d_call,clone_size,cdr3_length
TGCGCCAGCAGCTTGGCCGGCGGGGGCGGCTATGGCTACACCTTC,CASSLAGGGGYGYTF,TRBV5-1,TRBJ1-2,-,-,15
TGTGCCACCAGTGAGTGGGACGGCACAGATACGCAGTATTTT,CATSEWDGTDTQYF,TRBV24-1,TRBJ2-3,-,-,14
TGCGCCAGCAGCTTGGCCTTTGGGGGAGAGACCCAGTACTTC,CASSLAFGGETQYF,TRBV5-1,TRBJ2-5,-,-,14
TGCAGCGTTGAACCTAGCGGGAGTGTGGGGGAGCTGTTTTTT,CSVEPSGSVGELFF,TRBV29-1,TRBJ2-2,TRBD2,few,14
TGTGCCTGGAGTGTGAATGGGCGGGAGACCCAGTACTTC,CAWSVNGRETQYF,TRBV30,TRBJ2-5,-,few,13
TGTGCCAGCAGCTTCCCTGGCGGGAGGGGAAGCAATGAGCAGTTCTTC,CASSFPGGRGSNEQFF,TRBV7-8,TRBJ2-1,TRBD2,-,16
TGTGCCAGCAGCCCGAGTGTAAGCACTGAAGCTTTCTTT,CASSPSVSTEAFF,TRBV7-6,TRBJ1-1,-,-,13
TGTGCCAGCAGCCGGACGAGAGAGACCCAGTACTTC,CASSRTRETQYF,TRBV9,TRBJ2-5,-,-,12
TGTGCCAGTAGTATAGGGATGGCCGAACGCGTAAACATTCAGTACTTC,CASSIGMAERVNIQYF,TRBV19,TRBJ2-4,-,-,16
TGCATCCCTTTAGGGGCTGAAGCTTTCTTT,CIPLGAEAFF,TRBV20-1,TRBJ1-1,-,-,10
TGTGCCAGTAGTACGTTCCTAGCGGCCTCCTACGAGCAGTACTTC,CASSTFLAASYEQYF,TRBV30,TRBJ2-7,TRBD2,-,15
TGCGCCAGCAGCCTTTCGGCGGGGCAAAACATTCAGTACTTC,CASSLSAGQNIQYF,TRBV5-1,TRBJ2-4,-,-,14
TGTGCCAGCAATCCCCTTTGGAGGGAGAATTCACCCCTCCACTTT,CASNPLWRENSPLHF,TRBV12-3/TRBV12-4,TRBJ1-6,-,-,15
TGTGCCAGCGGAGGCAAAGATGGACGGGGGAGCAATCAGCCCCAGCATTTT,CASGGKDGRGSNQPQHF,TRBV7-3,TRBJ1-5,-,-,17
TGTGCCTGGAGTGTTGGGGGCACAGATACGCAGCATTTT,CAWSVGGTDTQHF,TRBV30,TRBJ1-5,-,-,13
TGTGCCAGTAGTACCTATGGTGTGGACGAGCAGTACTTC,CASSTYGVDEQYF,TRBV19,TRBJ2-7,-,-,13
TGTGCCAGTATGAGGGCCCCCATAGGGGACACTGAAGCTTTCTTT,CASMRAPIGDTEAFF,TRBV19,TRBJ1-1,-,-,15
TGTGCCAGCGTGGGTGGTTATCCTAACTATGGCTACACCTTC,CASVGGYPNYGYTF,TRBV12-3/TRBV12-4,TRBJ1-2,-,few,14
TGTGCCAGCAGCTCCATGACTAGCGAGGGCACCGGGGAGCTGTTTTTT,CASSSMTSEGTGELFF,TRBV6-5,TRBJ2-2,TRBD2,-,16
TGTGCCAGCAGCTTAGAGTTCCAGCTACAAGAGACCCAGTACTTC,CASSLEFQLQETQYF,TRBV7-2,TRBJ2-5,-,once,15
TGCGCCAGCAGCTTGGCGGTGAACATGAACACTGAAGCTTTCTTT,CASSLAVNMNTEAFF,TRBV5-1,TRBJ1-1,-,-,15
TGTGCCTGGAGCGCCTTTGGGCCAGGCTACACCTTC,CAWSAFGPGYTF,TRBV30,TRBJ1-2,-,many,12
TGTGCCAGCAGGCCCCCCGGGACAACAACCGGGGAGCTGTTTTTT,CASRPPGTTTGELFF,TRBV13,TRBJ2-2,-,-,15
TGTGCCAGCAGAGAGAAGGGTGCCGGGGAGCTGTTTTTT,CASREKGAGELFF,TRBV2,TRBJ2-2,-,-,13
TGTGCCAGCAGTGAAGTAGAACAGGCACGGGCTTTCTTT,CASSEVEQARAFF,TRBV6-1,TRBJ1-1,-,-,13
TGTGCCAGCAGCTTAGCTGGGCAGGGAGCGGAGACCCAGTACTTC,CASSLAGQGAETQYF,TRBV7-2,TRBJ2-5,-,-,15
TGTGCCAGCAGCGTAGCGGCAGGGTCTCAGCCCCAGCATTTT,CASSVAAGSQPQHF,TRBV9,TRBJ1-5,-,-,14
TGTGCCAGTAGTTCGCAGGGCATACCCTACGAGCAGTACTTC,CASSSQGIPYEQYF,TRBV19,TRBJ2-7,-,-,14
TGCGCCAGCAGTGACCTAGCGGGAGGGTCCTACGAGCAGTACTTC,CASSDLAGGSYEQYF,TRBV12-3/TRBV12-4,TRBJ2-7,TRBD2,-,15
TGTGCCATCACTCCTTCAGGGAGGGACACTGAAGCTTTCTTT,CAITPSGRDTEAFF,TRBV10-3,TRBJ1-1,-,-,14